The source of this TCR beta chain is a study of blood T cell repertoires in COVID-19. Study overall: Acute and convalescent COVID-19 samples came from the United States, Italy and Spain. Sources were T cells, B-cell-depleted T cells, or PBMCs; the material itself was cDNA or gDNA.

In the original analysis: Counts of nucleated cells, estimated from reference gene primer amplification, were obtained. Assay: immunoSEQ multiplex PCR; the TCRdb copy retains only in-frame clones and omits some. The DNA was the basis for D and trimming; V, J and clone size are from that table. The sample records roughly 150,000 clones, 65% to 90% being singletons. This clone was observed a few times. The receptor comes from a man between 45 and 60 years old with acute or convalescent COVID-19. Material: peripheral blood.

CDR3: CASSLRTSGGMYNEQFF. CDR3 DNA: TGTGCCAGCAGTCTCAGGACTAGCGGGGGGATGTACAATGAGCAGTTCTTC. The chain links TRBV6-6 to TRBJ2-1, with 14 bases fitting TRBD2. The CDR3 is made up of 17 amino acids. Germline CDR1 MNHNY, CDR2 SVGAGI (reference sequence). The trim removed 5 bases at V and 4 bases at J, leaving 7 bases unmatched.